The clone carrying this T cell receptor (beta chain) was found many times. Its antigen remains unidentified. Germline V gene sequence: CDR1 SGHKS, CDR2 YYEKEE (reference sequence). The CDR3 extends over 16 amino acids. Trimming cost V 4 bases and J 6 bases; bases outside gene matches: 8. The sample comes from a study of T-cell reconstitution after alpha-beta-depleted transplantation in children. Study-wide findings and caveats: After transplant, high TCRbeta diversity at day 60 in some patients arose from surviving recipient T cells and thymic progenitors. About two months after transplant, alpha-beta T cells reportedly came from several hundred expanded graft clones. When one year had passed after transplant, most T-cell counts and diversity came from newly produced T cells.

Construction of the TCRbeta library involved unique molecular identifiers. MiXCR was run by TCRdb on the PCR reads, yielding one entry per CDR3 protein. The data hold over 200,000 distinct CDR3 sequences, with roughly 10% observed a single time. The receptor was derived from a child younger than two with acute myeloid leukemia, due to receive a stem cell transplant. The sequences come from PBMCs, collected before TCRalphabeta/CD19-depleted stem cell transplant. V gene TRBV5-5 combines with J gene TRBJ1-6, with 9 bases lining up with TRBD1. The CDR3 loop reads CASSGSPGQGNSPLHF. The CDR3 DNA reads TGTGCCAGCAGCGGGTCCCCGGGACAGGGTAATTCACCCCTCCACTTT. The variable domain in full, completed from reference TRBV5-5 and TRBJ1-6, reads DAGVTQSPTHLIKTRGQQVTLRCSPISGHKSVSWYQQVLGQGPQFIFQYYEKEERGRGNFPDRFSARQFPNYSSELNVNALLLGDSALYLCASSGSPGQGNSPLHFGNGTRLTVT.